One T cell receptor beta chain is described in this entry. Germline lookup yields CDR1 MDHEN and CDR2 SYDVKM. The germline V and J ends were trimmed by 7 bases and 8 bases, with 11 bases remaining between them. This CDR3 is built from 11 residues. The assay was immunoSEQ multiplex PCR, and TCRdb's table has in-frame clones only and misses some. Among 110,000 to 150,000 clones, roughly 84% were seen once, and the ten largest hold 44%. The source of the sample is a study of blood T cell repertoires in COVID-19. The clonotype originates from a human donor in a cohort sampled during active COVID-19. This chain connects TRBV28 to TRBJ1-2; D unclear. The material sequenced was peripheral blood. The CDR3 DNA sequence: TGTGCCAGCACCCGACCGGGGGGCTACACCTTC. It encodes CASTRPGGYTF.